The 16 T cell receptor beta chains given below trace back to one sample, sequenced in a study of T cell responses to AZD1222 COVID-19 vaccine. TCRdb keeps only in-frame clones here, not all; method: immunoSEQ multiplex PCR. Among approximately 100,000 clones, around 84% were seen once, and the ten largest hold about 1.4%. Here the sequenced sample was peripheral blood, taken on day 0 of AZD1222 vaccination. These TCRs come from an adult in good health.

The rearrangement joins TRBV19 to TRBJ1-2; D remains unclear. The CDR3 spans 13 residues. The germline CDR1 and CDR2 sequences are LNHDA and SQIVND (reference sequence). The V end was cut by 7 bases, the J end by 4 bases, with 13 bases between. The CDR3 DNA reads TGTGCCAGTACAAGGCCCGGGTTCTATGGCTACACCTTC. Its translation is CASTRPGFYGYTF. The whole variable domain, remainder taken from reference TRBV19 and TRBJ1-2, is DGGITQSPKYLFRKEGQNVTLSCEQNLNHDAMYWYRQDPGQGLRLIYYSQIVNDFQKGDIAEGYSVSREKKESFPLTVTSAQKNPTAFYLCASTRPGFYGYTFGSGTRLTVV.

In this sample, this clone turned up a few times. The chain has TRBV28 and TRBJ1-1; D ambiguous. Germline CDR1 reads MDHEN; CDR2 reads SYDVKM. The CDR3 has 15 residues. V was shortened by 5 bases and J by 4 bases, with 17 bases between the two germline ends. CDR3 nucleotides: TGTGCCAGCAGTCCCTTCCGGGGTTTGGGCACTGAAGCTTTCTTT. This translates into CASSPFRGLGTEAFF.

The chain links TRBV5-1 to TRBJ2-5, with D perhaps matching TRBD1 or TRBD2 (5 bases each). The V gene lost 0 bases and the J gene lost 3 bases, with 12 bases spanning the gap. The germline CDR1 and CDR2 sequences are SGHRS and YFSETQ. The CDR3 is made up of 15 amino acids. The CDR3 nucleotides are TGCGCCAGCAGCTTGGGAGGGACCCGCGAAGAGACCCAGTACTTC. It is translated as CASSLGGTREETQYF.

The J gene is TRBJ2-5, the V gene TRBV29-1; D perhaps matches TRBD1 (7 bases). CDR1 SQVTM and CDR2 ANQGSEA come from the germline V gene. The CDR3 is 16 amino acids. Trimming stripped 6 bases from V and 5 bases from J, with 25 bases between. The CDR3, as DNA: TGCAGCGTCGGCCTTCACAACACAGGGGCGGGGGAGACCCAGTACTTC. Protein sequence: CSVGLHNTGAGETQYF.

This chain connects TRBV4-2 to TRBJ1-2, with a possible D match to TRBD1 (6 bases). CDR1 LGHNA and CDR2 YNFKEQ come from the germline V gene. The CDR3 extends over 16 amino acids. With 2 bases removed from V and 0 bases from J, the gap between germline ends came to 13 bases. The CDR3 bases are TGTGCCAGCAGCCAACGGGTAGGACAGACTAACTATGGCTACACCTTC. Residues: CASSQRVGQTNYGYTF.

This clone was seen once. The chain joins TRBV7-2 to TRBJ2-2; perhaps TRBD1 as D (5 bases). Between the trimmed V and J ends, which lost 6 bases and 1 base, there was a span of 15 bases. Germline V CDR1 and CDR2: SGHTA, FQGNSA. There are 16 residues in the CDR3. The CDR3 protein is CASSRMDIENTGELFF. CDR3 DNA: TGTGCCAGCAGTCGAATGGACATCGAGAACACCGGGGAGCTGTTTTTT.

The chain couples TRBV29-1 to TRBJ2-1, with TRBD2 matching over 7 bases. The V segment lost 7 bases and the J segment 16 bases; nucleotides outside the gene matches: 13. The CDR3 length is 11 residues. CDR1 SQVTM and CDR2 ANQGSEA come from the germline V gene. The CDR3 here is CSARGLDLFFF. CDR3 DNA: TGCAGCGCACGAGGACTAGATTTGTTTTTCTTC.

The chain has TRBV14 and TRBJ1-2; 7 nucleotides match TRBD1. The V gene end was trimmed by 0 bases and the J gene end by 2 bases; junction bases not matched to a gene: 15. Germline V CDR1 and CDR2: SGHDN, FVKESK. This CDR3 has 19 amino acids. Here the CDR3 DNA reads TGTGCCAGCAGCCAAGATCGGCCACAAAGGGGACAGAGAAACTATGGCTACACCTTC. This encodes CASSQDRPQRGQRNYGYTF.

A few counts support this clone. V and J are TRBV4-2 and TRBJ2-2; D is possibly TRBD2 (6 bases). CDR1 is LGHNA and CDR2 is YNFKEQ in the germline V gene. This CDR3 contains 16 residues. Trimming removed 2 bases at V and 6 bases at J, with 16 bases between. The DNA of the CDR3 is TGTGCCAGCAGCCAAACCCTTTCTGGGGGGTCCGGGGAGCTGTTTTTT. Amino acids: CASSQTLSGGSGELFF.

The CDR3 bases are TGTGCCAGCAGCTTAGTGTCAGCTAACTATGGCTACACCTTC. It yields the protein CASSLVSANYGYTF. The chain couples TRBV7-9 to TRBJ1-2; unclear D gene. The CDR3 is 14 amino acids. V was pared by 1 base and J by 0 bases, with 6 bases between. Germline CDR1 SEHNR, CDR2 FQNEAQ (reference sequence).

The J gene is TRBJ2-7, the V gene TRBV3-1 (or the pseudogene TRBV3-2); 9 nucleotides match TRBD1. This CDR3 comprises 14 residues. CDR1 and CDR2 (germline): LGHDT, YNNKEL (reference sequence). Germline trimming cut 4 bases from V and 6 bases from J; bases unmatched to any gene: 7. CDR3 coding DNA: TGTGCCAGCAGCCGGGCACAGGGGGCCGTCGAGCAGTACTTC. Encoded protein: CASSRAQGAVEQYF.

The rearrangement links TRBV24-1 to TRBJ2-7, with 7 bases matching TRBD1. The germline V gene has CDR1 KGHDR and CDR2 SFDVKD. V was pared by 3 bases and J by 7 bases, with 11 bases of the junction left unmatched. The CDR3 consists of 15 residues. The CDR3 sequence: CATSDTGDATGEQYF. CDR3 nucleotide sequence: TGTGCCACCAGTGATACAGGGGACGCGACGGGGGAGCAGTACTTC.

This clone counts as medium-sized. The rearrangement links TRBV19 to TRBJ2-6; weak D call: TRBD1 (5 bases). The CDR3 sequence is 16 residues long. Per germline, CDR1 LNHDA and CDR2 SQIVND (reference sequence). V was pared by 1 base and J by 1 base, with 8 bases between. For the CDR3, the DNA is TGTGCCAGTAGTATAGCTGGGGCGTCTGGGGCCAACGTCCTGACTTTC. This sequence encodes CASSIAGASGANVLTF.

The chain carries TRBV24-1 and TRBJ2-1; possible D gene TRBD2, 6 bases. Germline V gives CDR1 KGHDR, CDR2 SFDVKD. With 3 bases removed from V and 3 bases from J, the gap between germline ends came to 14 bases. This CDR3 has 16 amino acids. The CDR3 DNA reads TGTGCCACCAGTGATGGGAGGAGTCCCTACTACAATGAGCAGTTCTTC. Translation: CATSDGRSPYYNEQFF.

The chain has TRBV28 and TRBJ1-2; TRBD1 matches at 9 bases. The V and J ends lost 3 bases and 2 bases, in that order; junction bases with no gene match: 1. The germline V gene encodes CDR1 MDHEN and CDR2 SYDVKM. The CDR3 contains 14 residues. In nucleotides, the CDR3 is TGTGCCAGCAGTTTTACAGGGGGCAACTATGGCTACACCTTC. It yields the protein CASSFTGGNYGYTF.

The V and J genes are TRBV10-3 and TRBJ2-1, with a possible D match to TRBD2 (6 bases). V dropped 11 bases and J dropped 2 bases, with 22 bases sitting between them. The CDR3 has 16 amino acids. Germline values: CDR1 ENHRY, CDR2 SYGVKD. The CDR3 loop is CAPPRVPEGPYNEQFF. The CDR3 DNA reads as TGTGCCCCCCCCCGGGTGCCGGAGGGACCCTACAATGAGCAGTTCTTC.